This is a list of T cell receptor beta chains from one sample in a study of shared clonotypes between healthy human individuals. Method: immunoSEQ multiplex PCR; TCRdb's copy keeps in-frame clones and lacks some. The sample has about 820,000 clones, 80% to 95% seen once. Sequencing was done on a sample of naive CD8+ T cells sorted from blood. The receptors stem from a man younger than 40 in good health. CDR3s include the opening cysteine and the closing phenylalanine or tryptophan. The D gene is left open where the match is weak. Clone size is not always given. Where it is, it says once, few, many or a class for expanded clones.

D gene | clone size | J gene | V gene | CDR3 protein | CDR3 DNA
- | - | TRBJ2-7 | TRBV30 | CAWTDGAAYVPYF | TGTGCCTGGACCGATGGGGCCGCTTACGTACCGTACTTC
- | - | TRBJ2-6 | TRBV5-8 | CASSFGRPGANVLTF | TGTGCCAGCAGCTTCGGACGACCTGGGGCCAACGTCCTGACTTTC
- | once | TRBJ1-2 | TRBV20-1 | CSATLDGYTF | TGCAGTGCTACCCTGGACGGCTACACCTTC
TRBD2 | - | TRBJ2-1 | TRBV7-9 | CASSFREGRTNEQFF | TGTGCCAGCAGCTTCCGGGAGGGCCGGACTAATGAGCAGTTCTTC
- | - | TRBJ1-5 | TRBV4-1 | CASSQEFGSNQPQHF | TGCGCCAGCAGCCAAGAGTTTGGCAGCAATCAGCCCCAGCATTTT
- | - | TRBJ2-1 | TRBV4-3 | CASSQDFTQGSYNEQFF | TGCGCCAGCAGCCAAGACTTTACCCAGGGGAGTTACAATGAGCAGTTCTTC
- | many | TRBJ2-6 | TRBV6-4 | CASSDHASGGANVLTF | TGTGCCAGCAGTGACCATGCCTCAGGTGGGGCCAACGTCCTGACTTTC
- | - | TRBJ2-3 | TRBV28 | CASSLAASSTDTQYF | TGTGCCAGCAGTTTGGCCGCCTCTAGCACAGATACGCAGTATTTT
- | - | TRBJ2-7 | TRBV29-1 | CSVEGRGLEQYF | TGCAGCGTTGAGGGACGCGGGTTGGAGCAGTACTTC
- | - | TRBJ2-1 | TRBV5-1 | CASSLADVEQFF | TGCGCCAGCAGCTTGGCCGACGTTGAGCAGTTCTTC
TRBD2 | - | TRBJ2-3 | TRBV9 | CASSVGTSQSDTQYF | TGTGCCAGCAGCGTAGGGACTAGCCAATCAGATACGCAGTATTTT
- | - | TRBJ2-3 | TRBV19 | CASRENSLSTDTQYF | TGTGCCAGTAGAGAGAATAGCCTCAGCACAGATACGCAGTATTTT
TRBD2 | - | TRBJ2-2 | TRBV7-9 | CASRPLAGGGAGELFF | TGTGCCAGCAGACCTCTAGCGGGAGGCGGGGCCGGGGAGCTGTTTTTT
- | once | TRBJ2-1 | TRBV7-9 | CASSPSSGPSYNEQFF | TGTGCCAGCAGCCCTAGTAGCGGACCTTCCTACAATGAGCAGTTCTTC
- | - | TRBJ2-3 | TRBV27 | CASSPTQLGPLTDTQYF | TGTGCCAGCAGTCCAACGCAACTAGGACCCCTGACAGATACGCAGTATTTT
TRBD2 | - | TRBJ2-3 | TRBV29-1 | CSVEVVRLAGGTDTQYF | TGCAGCGTTGAAGTGGTACGGCTAGCGGGAGGCACAGATACGCAGTATTTT
- | - | TRBJ1-2 | TRBV11-2 | CASSLSRLTNYGYTF | TGTGCCAGCAGCCTTTCACGGCTTACTAACTATGGCTACACCTTC
- | - | TRBJ2-3 | TRBV2 | CASSSPDGYTDTQYF | TGTGCCAGCAGTTCGCCGGACGGGTACACAGATACGCAGTATTTT
- | - | TRBJ2-7 | TRBV6-1 | CASSESGSTGLYEQYF | TGTGCCAGCAGTGAATCGGGGTCAACGGGGTTATACGAGCAGTACTTC
TRBD1 | few | TRBJ1-1 | TRBV4-3 | CASSQMTGGLTEAFF | TGCGCCAGCAGCCAGATGACAGGGGGGCTCACTGAAGCTTTCTTT
- | - | TRBJ2-7 | TRBV7-8 | CASSFRSSYEQYF | TGTGCCAGCAGCTTTAGGAGCTCCTACGAGCAGTACTTC
TRBD2 | - | TRBJ2-3 | TRBV27 | CASSLKPPGQRGDTQYF | TGTGCCAGCAGTTTGAAGCCCCCGGGGCAGCGGGGAGATACGCAGTATTTT
- | - | TRBJ2-7 | TRBV25-1 | CASSDSEGYEQYF | TGTGCCAGCAGTGATTCCGAGGGCTACGAGCAGTACTTC
TRBD1 | - | TRBJ2-3 | TRBV15 | CATGQGAGTDTQYF | TGTGCCACTGGACAGGGGGCCGGCACAGATACGCAGTATTTT
- | few | TRBJ1-4 | TRBV6-4 | CASSVDSGNEKLFF | TGTGCCAGCAGTGTAGACAGCGGAAATGAAAAACTGTTTTTT
- | - | TRBJ2-1 | TRBV2 | CASSELFNEQFF | TGTGCCAGCAGTGAACTTTTCAATGAGCAGTTCTTC
TRBD2 | many | TRBJ2-1 | TRBV4-3 | CASSQDSVTSGRTYNEQFF | TGCGCCAGCAGCCAAGATTCGGTTACTAGCGGGAGGACCTACAATGAGCAGTTCTTC
- | - | TRBJ2-1 | TRBV7-9 | CASSLDSNNNEQFF | TGTGCCAGCAGCTTAGACAGTAATAACAATGAGCAGTTCTTC
- | once | TRBJ2-1 | TRBV19 | CASSISRVSFYNEQFF | TGTGCCAGTAGTATCTCACGGGTATCGTTCTACAATGAGCAGTTCTTC
- | - | TRBJ2-2 | TRBV7-8 | CASSLGVVNTGELFF | TGTGCCAGCAGCCTAGGGGTGGTGAACACCGGGGAGCTGTTTTTT
- | once | TRBJ2-7 | TRBV7-6 | CASSSDNLYEQYF | TGTGCCAGCAGCTCGGATAATCTCTACGAGCAGTACTTC
- | - | TRBJ2-3 | TRBV7-9 | CASSWDGDTQYF | TGTGCCAGCAGCTGGGACGGAGATACGCAGTATTTT
- | once | TRBJ1-3 | TRBV5-1 | CASSPDLSGNTIYF | TGCGCCAGCAGCCCAGACCTCTCTGGAAACACCATATATTTT
- | - | TRBJ2-7 | TRBV11-2 | CASTWRAGSLEQYF | TGTGCCAGCACCTGGAGGGCAGGGAGCCTCGAGCAGTACTTC
- | - | TRBJ2-1 | TRBV19 | CASSSFGGSYNEQFF | TGTGCCAGTAGTAGTTTTGGCGGCTCCTACAATGAGCAGTTCTTC
- | - | TRBJ1-5 | TRBV27 | CASSEGQGWQPQHF | TGTGCCAGCAGTGAGGGACAAGGGTGGCAGCCCCAGCATTTT
- | - | TRBJ2-2 | TRBV28 | CASSAAWDRDTGELFF | TGTGCCAGCAGTGCAGCTTGGGATCGGGACACCGGGGAGCTGTTTTTT
- | - | TRBJ2-1 | TRBV5-6 | CASSWPWTGTYNEQFF | TGTGCCAGCAGCTGGCCTTGGACCGGTACCTACAATGAGCAGTTCTTC
- | - | TRBJ2-1 | TRBV19 | CASSITSSYNEQFF | TGTGCCAGTAGTATAACGAGCTCCTACAATGAGCAGTTCTTC
TRBD1 | - | TRBJ2-7 | TRBV15 | CATSKQGAYEQYF | TGTGCCACCAGCAAACAGGGGGCCTACGAGCAGTACTTC
- | - | TRBJ1-5 | TRBV6-1 | CASSEETRPLNQPQHF | TGTGCCAGCAGTGAAGAGACAAGGCCCCTAAATCAGCCCCAGCATTTT
- | - | TRBJ2-1 | TRBV7-9 | CASSLAGQGAYNEQFF | TGTGCCAGCAGCTTAGCGGGGCAGGGAGCCTACAATGAGCAGTTCTTC